These T cell receptor beta chains were read from a single sample in a study of blood T cell repertoires in COVID-19. The repertoire was sequenced with immunoSEQ multiplex PCR; TCRdb's copy has only in-frame clones and lacks some. This table has about 260,000 clones, around 87% appearing once. The material sequenced was peripheral blood. These TCRs come from a woman between 55 and 75 years old with COVID-19, enrolled during active disease. CDR3s include the opening cysteine and the closing phenylalanine or tryptophan. The D gene is left open where the match is weak. Not all rows give a size; the values are once, few, many and, for expanded clones, a class.

cdr3_length	j_call	v_call	d_call	clone_size	cdr3_aa	cdr3_nt
17	TRBJ2-3	TRBV19	-	-	CASSIGGGPVWTDTQYF	TGTGCCAGTAGTATCGGGGGTGGGCCGGTATGGACAGATACGCAGTATTTT
14	TRBJ1-4	TRBV3-1/TRBV3-2	TRBD1	-	CASSPTGPNEKLFF	TGTGCCAGCAGCCCGACAGGGCCGAATGAAAAACTGTTTTTT
13	TRBJ1-4	TRBV28	-	-	CASREGRYEKLFF	TGTGCCAGCAGGGAGGGGCGGTATGAAAAACTGTTTTTT
13	TRBJ2-7	TRBV5-1	-	-	CASSFQGSHEQYF	TGCGCCAGCAGCTTCCAGGGTTCCCACGAGCAGTACTTC
12	TRBJ1-1	TRBV18	TRBD1	-	CASSPRDREAFF	TGTGCCAGCTCACCGCGGGACAGGGAAGCTTTCTTT
15	TRBJ2-3	TRBV9	TRBD1	-	CASSVGQGGFGTQYF	TGTGCCAGCAGCGTAGGACAGGGGGGTTTCGGTACGCAGTATTTT
18	TRBJ2-2	TRBV4-2	TRBD1	-	CASSIRKAGQGGTGELFF	TGTGCCAGCAGCATAAGAAAGGCTGGACAGGGGGGGACCGGGGAGCTGTTTTTT
16	TRBJ1-6	TRBV30	-	-	CAWRSRGANYNSPLHF	TGTGCCTGGAGATCCCGGGGGGCAAACTATAATTCACCCCTCCACTTT
15	TRBJ1-2	TRBV5-1	-	-	CASSLSNQGGYGYTF	TGCGCCAGCAGCTTGTCGAACCAAGGCGGCTATGGCTACACCTTC
13	TRBJ2-7	TRBV6-1	-	-	CASSEGPSYEQYF	TGTGCCAGCAGTGAGGGCCCCTCCTACGAGCAGTACTTC
16	TRBJ1-1	TRBV7-6	TRBD1	-	CASSPTGQNMNTEAFF	TGTGCCAGCAGCCCTACGGGACAGAACATGAACACTGAAGCTTTCTTT
13	TRBJ2-5	TRBV4-3	-	-	CASSQVRGETQYF	TGCGCCAGCAGCCAAGTTCGGGGAGAGACCCAGTACTTC
13	TRBJ1-2	TRBV27	TRBD1	-	CASSRQGAGGYTF	TGTGCCAGCAGTAGACAGGGGGCGGGGGGCTACACCTTC
15	TRBJ2-1	TRBV18	TRBD2	-	CASSPWTSGYNEQFF	TGTGCCAGCTCACCCTGGACTAGTGGTTACAATGAGCAGTTCTTC
16	TRBJ2-3	TRBV4-3	TRBD2	-	CASSFRLALSTDTQYF	TGCGCCAGCAGCTTTCGACTAGCGCTCAGCACAGATACGCAGTATTTT
13	TRBJ1-2	TRBV6-2/TRBV6-3	-	-	CASSYGGVVGYTF	TGTGCCAGCAGTTACGGCGGGGTCGTGGGCTACACCTTC
15	TRBJ1-5	TRBV2	-	-	CASRARVGSNQPRHF	TGTGCCAGCAGGGCCAGGGTTGGCAGCAATCAGCCCCGGCATTTT
15	TRBJ2-1	TRBV19	TRBD2	-	CASSRGTSGFNEQFF	TGTGCCAGTAGTAGAGGGACTAGCGGGTTCAATGAGCAGTTCTTC
14	TRBJ2-2	TRBV7-8	-	-	CASSSTTATGELFF	TGTGCCAGCAGCTCGACGACAGCCACCGGGGAGCTGTTTTTT
16	TRBJ2-2	TRBV7-8	-	-	CASSLGRGNPTGELFF	TGTGCCAGCAGTCTTGGGAGGGGGAATCCCACCGGGGAGCTGTTTTTT
17	TRBJ1-6	TRBV11-2	TRBD1	-	CASSLNSGGGVPSPLHF	TGTGCCAGCAGCTTAAACTCAGGGGGCGGCGTACCTTCACCCCTCCACTTT
16	TRBJ2-2	TRBV11-2	TRBD1	-	CASSIRDRAGTGELFF	TGTGCCAGCAGCATCCGGGACAGGGCGGGCACCGGGGAGCTGTTTTTT
17	TRBJ1-5	TRBV28	TRBD1	-	CASSQMWGQGKGQPQHF	TGTGCCAGCAGTCAGATGTGGGGACAGGGGAAAGGACAGCCCCAGCATTTT
16	TRBJ1-1	TRBV4-2	-	-	CASSQPGGGGTTEAFF	TGTGCCAGCAGCCAACCCGGGGGAGGGGGAACGACTGAAGCTTTCTTT
13	TRBJ2-7	TRBV11-2	-	-	CASSRDFSYEQYF	TGTGCCAGCAGCCGCGATTTCTCCTACGAGCAGTACTTC
20	TRBJ1-5	TRBV28	-	-	CASSSGGPSLYRSSNQPQHF	TGTGCCAGCAGTTCCGGCGGCCCAAGTTTATACAGGTCTAGCAATCAGCCCCAGCATTTT
15	TRBJ1-5	TRBV30	-	-	CAWSVRGGLGQPQHF	TGTGCCTGGAGTGTACGGGGGGGCTTAGGTCAGCCCCAGCATTTT
14	TRBJ1-4	TRBV6-5	-	-	CASRRQVRDEKLFF	TGTGCCAGCAGGCGACAGGTCAGAGACGAAAAACTGTTTTTT
13	TRBJ1-1	TRBV6-5	-	-	CASVFWANTEAFF	TGTGCCAGCGTCTTTTGGGCCAACACTGAAGCTTTCTTT
13	TRBJ2-7	TRBV4-3	TRBD2	-	CASSQRLAGEQYF	TGCGCCAGCAGCCAGAGACTAGCCGGCGAGCAGTACTTC
15	TRBJ1-2	TRBV25-1	-	-	CASSESRGELSGYTF	TGTGCCAGCAGTGAATCCAGGGGTGAACTGAGTGGCTACACCTTC
16	TRBJ2-1	TRBV7-9	TRBD2	-	CASSLGGGSRSNEQFF	TGTGCCAGCAGCTTAGGGGGCGGGAGTCGTAGCAATGAGCAGTTCTTC
15	TRBJ1-1	TRBV5-1	TRBD1	-	CASSDDREVRTEAFF	TGCGCCAGCAGCGACGACAGGGAGGTGAGAACTGAAGCTTTCTTT
14	TRBJ1-1	TRBV6-5	-	-	CASSLDSRGTEAFF	TGTGCCAGCAGCTTAGACTCTCGAGGAACTGAAGCTTTCTTT
13	TRBJ2-5	TRBV19	-	-	CASSINTAETQYF	TGTGCCAGTAGTATCAACACAGCAGAGACCCAGTACTTC
14	TRBJ2-2	TRBV6-4	-	-	CASSAGANTGELFF	TGTGCCAGCAGTGCCGGGGCGAACACCGGGGAGCTGTTTTTT
15	TRBJ2-1	TRBV10-3	-	-	CAVHVGPTSSGEQFF	TGTGCCGTCCATGTCGGGCCGACTAGTTCGGGTGAGCAGTTCTTC
13	TRBJ1-6	TRBV10-3	-	-	CAISPTGNSPLHF	TGTGCCATCAGTCCGACGGGGAATTCACCCCTCCACTTT
14	TRBJ1-4	TRBV30	-	once	CAVSGAPTNEKLFF	TGTGCTGTCTCGGGAGCGCCGACTAATGAAAAACTGTTTTTT
16	TRBJ2-7	TRBV11-2	TRBD2	once	CASSLDPAGAAYEQYF	TGTGCCAGCAGCTTAGATCCCGCGGGAGCAGCCTACGAGCAGTACTTC
14	TRBJ1-1	TRBV10-3	-	few	CAISESPMNTEAFF	TGTGCCATCAGTGAGAGCCCCATGAACACTGAAGCTTTCTTT
16	TRBJ1-2	TRBV4-3	TRBD1	-	CASSQAGQGANYGYTF	TGCGCCAGCAGCCAAGCGGGACAGGGGGCTAACTATGGCTACACCTTC